This TCR beta chain originates from a study of blood T cell repertoires in COVID-19. Study at large: COVID-19 samples, acute and convalescent, were from the United States, Italy and Spain. T cells, B-cell-depleted T cells, or PBMCs supplied cDNA or gDNA.

As processed by the authors: Estimation of nucleated cell counts was performed using reference gene primer amplification. Sequenced by immunoSEQ multiplex PCR; TCRdb stores in-frame clones only, minus some. V and J calls and clone size are copied from that table; D and trimming were computed from the DNA. The sample has roughly 100,000 clones, about 91% seen once. The sequence was obtained from a woman between 70 and 85 years old with acute or convalescent COVID-19. Sequencing was carried out using peripheral blood.

The CDR3 loop reads CASSSRDNFLDGYTF. The CDR3, as DNA: TGCGCCAGCAGCTCCCGGGACAATTTTTTAGATGGCTACACCTTC. The chain recombines TRBV5-1 with TRBJ1-2; D might be TRBD1 (6 bases). Germline V gene data show CDR1 as SGHRS and CDR2 as YFSETQ. The CDR3 contains 15 residues. The V gene lost 3 bases and the J gene lost 6 bases, with 18 bases spanning the gap.